A single sample gave rise to the 19 T cell receptor beta chains below, sequenced in a study of cytomegalovirus exposure and HLA in healthy donors. This PCR relied on a set of 60 Vbeta primers and 13 Jbeta primers. Clones were read by immunoSEQ multiplex PCR, and TCRdb kept only the in-frame ones, dropping some. The table records approximately 220,000 clones, 82% of them present only once. Sequences were obtained from PBMCs. These receptors were taken from a man aged 40-50 years in good health and CMV-seropositive.

V usage is TRBV6-5 and J usage is TRBJ1-5, with a tentative D call TRBD1 (6 bases). V lost 7 bases and J 3 bases, leaving 13 bases between the germline ends. In germline, CDR1 is MNHEY, CDR2 SVGAGI. This CDR3 region has 14 residues. This CDR3 reads CASNKQGINQPQHF. The CDR3 bases are TGTGCCAGCAATAAACAGGGAATCAATCAGCCCCAGCATTTT.

V usage is TRBV19 and J usage is TRBJ1-1; possible D gene TRBD1, 6 bases. The CDR3 consists of 11 residues. The V end lost 10 bases, the J end lost 12 bases, and 18 bases lay between the germline ends. Germline V gene sequence: CDR1 LNHDA, CDR2 SQIVND (reference sequence). The DNA of the CDR3 is TGTGCCACCCTACTCCGGGACATAACTTTCTTT. This codes for CATLLRDITFF.

The rearrangement joins TRBV7-9 to TRBJ2-3, with no clear D. The germline CDR1 and CDR2 sequences are SEHNR and FQNEAQ (reference sequence). The CDR3 is 14 residues long. Trimming took off 2 bases at V and 2 bases at J, with 8 bases between the two ends. The CDR3 region is CASSLQVNTDTQYF. The CDR3, as DNA: TGTGCCAGCAGCTTACAGGTGAACACAGATACGCAGTATTTT.

The chain has TRBV29-1 and TRBJ1-3, with D possibly matching TRBD1 (6 bases). Looked up from germline, CDR1 is SQVTM and CDR2 is ANQGSEA. This CDR3 contains 13 residues. The ends were cut back, 5 bases at V and 4 bases at J, with 12 bases in the middle. In DNA form, the CDR3 reads TGCAGCGTTCCTGCAGGGGCAGGAAACACCATATATTTT. Its protein product is CSVPAGAGNTIYF. Looking up the rest from reference TRBV29-1 and TRBJ1-3 gives the full variable domain: SAVISQKPSRDICQRGTSLTIQCQVDSQVTMMFWYRQQPGQSLTLIATANQGSEATYESGFVIDKFPISRPNLTFSTLTVSNMSPEDSSIYLCSVPAGAGNTIYFGEGSWLTVV.

The chain combines TRBV18 with TRBJ2-3; TRBD2 matches at 7 bases. The length of the CDR3 is 14 residues. Per germline, CDR1 KGHSH and CDR2 LQKENI. Trimming took 0 bases from V and 3 from J; bases not matched to a gene: 0. The chain's CDR3 is CASSPPGGTDTQYF. The CDR3 nucleotides are TGTGCCAGCTCACCACCGGGAGGGACAGATACGCAGTATTTT.

V is TRBV9 and J is TRBJ2-7; TRBD2 matches 10 bases. This CDR3 comprises 15 residues. Germline-derived CDR1 and CDR2 are SGDLS and YYNGEE. With V trimmed by 4 bases and J by 1 base, 5 bases remained unmatched. The CDR3 nucleotides read TGTGCCAGCAGCCCACGGACTAGCGGATCCTACGAGCAGTACTTC. Amino acid sequence: CASSPRTSGSYEQYF.

The chain couples TRBV10-2 to TRBJ1-1, with 7 bases that match TRBD1. This CDR3 contains 18 residues. Germline trimming cut 4 bases from V and 4 bases from J; bases unmatched to any gene: 18. Per germline, CDR1 WSHSY and CDR2 SAAADI. The CDR3 loop is CASSGDRDSRVSSTEAFF. Here the CDR3 DNA reads TGCGCCAGCAGTGGAGACAGGGACAGCAGGGTTTCAAGCACTGAAGCTTTCTTT.

The genes are TRBV2 and TRBJ2-2, with D possibly matching TRBD1 (5 bases). V lost 5 bases and J 2 bases, leaving 9 bases between the germline ends. This CDR3 is 14 amino acids long. Germline V gives CDR1 SNHLY, CDR2 FYNNEI. The CDR3 sequence is CASSYDRNTGELFF. In nucleotides, the CDR3 is TGTGCCAGCAGTTATGACAGAAACACCGGGGAGCTGTTTTTT.

The chain has TRBV27 and TRBJ1-1; D ambiguous. In germline, CDR1 is MNHEY, CDR2 SMNVEV (reference sequence). V lost 7 bases to trimming and J lost 1 base, with 19 bases between them. This CDR3 contains 16 residues. CDR3 DNA sequence: TGTGCCAGCACCTTTCCCAGGCGCTTGAGGAACACTGAAGCTTTCTTT. Encoded protein: CASTFPRRLRNTEAFF.

This chain uses TRBV14 with TRBJ2-2, with a possible D match to TRBD2 (7 bases). CDR1 is SGHDN and CDR2 is FVKESK in the germline V gene. Trimming removed 2 bases at V and 7 bases at J, with 20 bases between. The length of the CDR3 is 17 residues. The CDR3 region has the DNA TGTGCCAGCAGCCAACAAGATGTGGGGAGGGGGGGCGGGGAGCTGTTTTTT. Its translation: CASSQQDVGRGGGELFF.

The chain joins TRBV9 to TRBJ2-3, with D possibly TRBD2 on 5 matching bases. The length of the CDR3 is 14 residues. The V gene lost 4 bases and the J gene lost 6 bases, with 15 bases spanning the gap. Germline V CDR1 and CDR2: SGDLS, YYNGEE. CDR3 region: CASSQPGGYDTQYF. The CDR3 DNA reads as TGTGCCAGCAGCCAGCCCGGAGGTTATGATACGCAGTATTTT.

The table lists this clone with a few counts. The gene calls are TRBV7-9 and TRBJ1-5, with 8 positions matching TRBD1. After removal of 2 bases from V and 7 bases from J, the junction contained 19 bases not matched to a gene. The CDR3 has 19 residues. Germline CDR1 is SEHNR and CDR2 is FQNEAQ (reference sequence). The CDR3 here is CASSLSKGPGTGYSQPQHF. As DNA, the CDR3 is TGTGCCAGCAGCTTAAGTAAGGGGCCCGGGACAGGATATAGCCAGCCCCAGCATTTT.

V and J are TRBV7-2 and TRBJ2-6; D unclear. The CDR3 spans 12 residues. Deletions cut 7 bases from V and 2 bases from J, with 3 bases between. CDR1 SGHTA and CDR2 FQGNSA come from the germline V gene. The CDR3 DNA follows: TGTGCCAGCACCACTGGGGCCAACGTCCTGACTTTC. Protein: CASTTGANVLTF. Looking up the rest from reference TRBV7-2 and TRBJ2-6 gives the full variable domain: GAGVSQSPSNKVTEKGKDVELRCDPISGHTALYWYRQSLGQGLEFLIYFQGNSAPDKSGLPSDRFSAERTGGSVSTLTIQRTQQEDSAVYLCASTTGANVLTFGAGSRLTVL.

V gene TRBV5-1 combines with J gene TRBJ1-5; D not certain. This CDR3 spans 14 amino acids. V lost 2 bases to trimming and J lost 3 bases, with 9 bases between them. The germline CDR1 and CDR2 sequences are SGHRS and YFSETQ. As DNA, the CDR3 is TGCGCCAGCAGCTTAGCCGGGTTCAATCAGCCCCAGCATTTT. Its protein is CASSLAGFNQPQHF.

This clone was seen a few times. The CDR3 reads CASIPTGGNEKLFF. For the CDR3, the DNA is TGTGCCAGCATTCCGACAGGGGGTAATGAAAAACTGTTTTTT. The chain couples TRBV6-6 to TRBJ1-4; 9 positions agree with TRBD1. CDR3 length: 14 residues. Per the germline V gene, CDR1 is MNHNY and CDR2 is SVGAGI (reference sequence). Losses at the gene ends were 7 bases for V and 4 bases for J; bases not matched to a gene: 4.

The gene calls are TRBV5-1 and TRBJ2-6, with 9 bases fitting TRBD1. CDR1 SGHRS and CDR2 YFSETQ come from the germline V gene. V gave up 3 bases and J gave up 0 bases; unmatched junction bases: 4. The CDR3 has 17 residues. CDR3 in DNA: TGCGCCAGCAGCTGGGGACAGGGAACCTCTGGGGCCAACGTCCTGACTTTC. It codes for CASSWGQGTSGANVLTF.

The V gene is TRBV5-4, the J gene TRBJ1-1; 7 bases line up with TRBD1. Germline values: CDR1 SGHNT, CDR2 YYREEE (reference sequence). This CDR3 comprises 15 residues. Losses at the gene ends were 4 bases for V and 5 bases for J; bases not matched to a gene: 11. CDR3 loop: CASSPRGELRTEAFF. The CDR3 DNA reads as TGTGCCAGCAGCCCCAGGGGGGAGCTGCGAACTGAAGCTTTCTTT.

In the case of this clone: The identical CDR3 is also encoded by other nucleotide sequences in the sample. The chain has TRBV18 and TRBJ1-1, with 9 bases fitting TRBD1. V lost 3 bases and J lost 1; bases outside the gene matches: 0. The germline V gene encodes CDR1 KGHSH and CDR2 LQKENI. This CDR3 is 14 amino acids long. DNA for the CDR3: TGTGCCAGCTCACCGGGACAGGGGAACACTGAAGCTTTCTTT. Translating gives CASSPGQGNTEAFF.

V usage is TRBV2 and J usage is TRBJ2-1, with D perhaps TRBD1 (5 bases). V dropped 2 bases and J dropped 0 bases, with 11 bases sitting between them. There are 16 residues in the CDR3. Germline values: CDR1 SNHLY, CDR2 FYNNEI. CDR3 nucleotides: TGTGCCAGCAGTGAACAGGGCATCGGCTCCTACAATGAGCAGTTCTTC. It translates to CASSEQGIGSYNEQFF. Together with reference TRBV2 and TRBJ2-1, the CDR3 gives the full variable domain: EPEVTQTPSHQVTQMGQEVILRCVPISNHLYFYWYRQILGQKVEFLVSFYNNEISEKSEIFDDQFSVERPDGSNFTLKIRSTKLEDSAMYFCASSEQGIGSYNEQFFGPGTRLTVL.